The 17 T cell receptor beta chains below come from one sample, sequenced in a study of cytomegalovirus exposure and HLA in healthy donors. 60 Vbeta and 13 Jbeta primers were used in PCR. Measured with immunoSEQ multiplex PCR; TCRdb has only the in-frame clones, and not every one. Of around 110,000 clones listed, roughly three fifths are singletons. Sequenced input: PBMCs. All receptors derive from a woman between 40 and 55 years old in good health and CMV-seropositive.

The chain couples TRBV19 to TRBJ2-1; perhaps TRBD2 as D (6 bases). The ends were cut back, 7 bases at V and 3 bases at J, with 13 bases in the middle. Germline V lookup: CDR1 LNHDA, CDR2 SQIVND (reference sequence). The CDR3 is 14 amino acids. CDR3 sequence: CASTPGEYYNEQFF. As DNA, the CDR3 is TGTGCCAGTACCCCGGGGGAGTACTACAATGAGCAGTTCTTC.

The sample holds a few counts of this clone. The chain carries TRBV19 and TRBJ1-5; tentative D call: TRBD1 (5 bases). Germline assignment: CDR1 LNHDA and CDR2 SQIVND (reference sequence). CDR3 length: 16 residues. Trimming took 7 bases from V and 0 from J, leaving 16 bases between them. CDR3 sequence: CASNDRTPYSNQPQHF. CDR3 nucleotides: TGTGCCAGTAACGATCGGACACCTTATAGCAATCAGCCCCAGCATTTT.

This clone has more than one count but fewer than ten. CDR3 nucleotides: TGCGCCAGCAGCCACGCGGGAGTCTACAATGAGCAGTTCTTC. This codes for CASSHAGVYNEQFF. The genes are TRBV4-1 and TRBJ2-1; 7 positions match TRBD2. This CDR3 comprises 14 residues. The V gene end was trimmed by 3 bases and the J gene end by 3 bases; junction bases not matched to a gene: 2. The germline gives CDR1 MGHRA, CDR2 YSYEKL.

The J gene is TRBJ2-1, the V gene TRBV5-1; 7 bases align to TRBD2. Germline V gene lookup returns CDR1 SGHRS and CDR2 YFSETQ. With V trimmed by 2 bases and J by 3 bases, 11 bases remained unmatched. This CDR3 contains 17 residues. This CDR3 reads CASSFGASGSYYNEQFF. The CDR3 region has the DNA TGCGCCAGCAGCTTTGGGGCTAGCGGCTCATACTACAATGAGCAGTTCTTC.

The DNA for the CDR3 is TGTGCCAGCAGCCAGACCGGCGGAAACTCCTACGAGCAGTACTTC. Translated, it gives CASSQTGGNSYEQYF. The chain recombines TRBV5-6 with TRBJ2-7; D unclear. CDR3 length: 15 amino acids. CDR1 and CDR2 from the germline V gene are SGHDT and YYEEEE. V lost 4 bases, J lost 0 bases, and 14 bases lay in between.

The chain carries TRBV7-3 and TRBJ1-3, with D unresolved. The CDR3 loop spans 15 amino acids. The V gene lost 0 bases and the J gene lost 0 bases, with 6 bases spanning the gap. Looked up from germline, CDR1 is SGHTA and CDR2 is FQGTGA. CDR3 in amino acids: CASSLTNNSGNTIYF. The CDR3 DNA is TGTGCCAGCAGCTTAACGAACAACTCTGGAAACACCATATATTTT.

For the CDR3, the DNA is TGTGCCAGCAGTCCTATGGGGGGGCTCAACACCAATCAGCCCCAGCATTTT. Encoded protein: CASSPMGGLNTNQPQHF. The chain is built from TRBV28 and TRBJ1-5; perhaps TRBD1 as D (6 bases). Germline V gene data show CDR1 as MDHEN and CDR2 as SYDVKM. The V gene lost 5 bases and the J gene lost 3 bases, with 20 bases spanning the gap. The CDR3 covers 17 residues.

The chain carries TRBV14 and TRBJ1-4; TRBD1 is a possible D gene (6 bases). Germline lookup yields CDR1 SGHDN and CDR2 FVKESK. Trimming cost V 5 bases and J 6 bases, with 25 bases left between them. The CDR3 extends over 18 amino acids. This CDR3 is CASSDQGQPNSNYEKLFF. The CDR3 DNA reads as TGTGCCAGCAGCGATCAGGGGCAGCCGAACAGTAATTATGAAAAACTGTTTTTT.

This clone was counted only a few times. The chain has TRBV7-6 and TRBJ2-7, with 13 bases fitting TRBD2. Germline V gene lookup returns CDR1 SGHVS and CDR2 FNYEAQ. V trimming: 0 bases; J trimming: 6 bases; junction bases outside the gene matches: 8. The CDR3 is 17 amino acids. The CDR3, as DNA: TGTGCCAGCAGCTTAGCTGGACTAGCGGGAGCTTCAGGCGAGCAGTACTTC. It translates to CASSLAGLAGASGEQYF.

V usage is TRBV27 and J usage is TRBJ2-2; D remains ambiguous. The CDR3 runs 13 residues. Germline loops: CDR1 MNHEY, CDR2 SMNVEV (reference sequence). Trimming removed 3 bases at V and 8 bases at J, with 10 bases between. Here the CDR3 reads CASSFGRSGELFF. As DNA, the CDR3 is TGTGCCAGCAGTTTCGGTCGTTCTGGGGAGCTGTTTTTT.

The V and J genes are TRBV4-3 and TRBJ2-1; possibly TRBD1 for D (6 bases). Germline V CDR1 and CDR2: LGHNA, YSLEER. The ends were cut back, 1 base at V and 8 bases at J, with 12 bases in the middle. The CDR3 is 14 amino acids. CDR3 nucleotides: TGCGCCAGCAGCCAAGTAGGGGGATTCGATGAGCAGTTCTTC. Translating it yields CASSQVGGFDEQFF.

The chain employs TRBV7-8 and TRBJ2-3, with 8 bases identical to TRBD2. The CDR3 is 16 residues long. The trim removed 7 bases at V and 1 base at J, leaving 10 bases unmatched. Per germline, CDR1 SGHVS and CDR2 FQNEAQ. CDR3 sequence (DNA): TGTGCCAGCACCCTCGGGAGGGCCGCGCGCACAGATACGCAGTATTTT. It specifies CASTLGRAARTDTQYF. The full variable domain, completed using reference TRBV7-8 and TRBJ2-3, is GAGVSQSPRYKVAKRGQDVALRCDPISGHVSLFWYQQALGQGPEFLTYFQNEAQLDKSGLPSDRFFAERPEGSVSTLKIQRTQQEDSAVYLCASTLGRAARTDTQYFGPGTRLTVL.

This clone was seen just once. The CDR3, as DNA: TGTGCCAGCAGTACAACCGGGACACCCTACGAGCAGTACTTC. It yields the protein CASSTTGTPYEQYF. The rearrangement uses TRBV27 and TRBJ2-5; D is perhaps TRBD1 (6 bases). The J call may be wrong; the DNA end is better matched by TRBJ2-7. The CDR3 has 14 amino acids. Germline assignment: CDR1 MNHEY and CDR2 SMNVEV (reference sequence).

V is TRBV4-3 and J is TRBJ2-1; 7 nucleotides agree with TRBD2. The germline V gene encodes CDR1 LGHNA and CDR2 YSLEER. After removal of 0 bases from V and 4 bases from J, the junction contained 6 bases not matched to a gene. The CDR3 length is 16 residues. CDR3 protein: CASSQEERTRYNEQFF. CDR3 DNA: TGCGCCAGCAGCCAAGAGGAGCGGACTAGATACAATGAGCAGTTCTTC.

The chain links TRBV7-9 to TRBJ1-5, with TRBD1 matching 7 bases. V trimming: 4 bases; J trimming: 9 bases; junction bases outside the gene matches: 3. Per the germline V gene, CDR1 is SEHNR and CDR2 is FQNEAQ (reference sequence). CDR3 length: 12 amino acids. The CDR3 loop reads CASSSGGWPQHF. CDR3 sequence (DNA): TGTGCCAGCAGCTCAGGGGGATGGCCCCAGCATTTT.

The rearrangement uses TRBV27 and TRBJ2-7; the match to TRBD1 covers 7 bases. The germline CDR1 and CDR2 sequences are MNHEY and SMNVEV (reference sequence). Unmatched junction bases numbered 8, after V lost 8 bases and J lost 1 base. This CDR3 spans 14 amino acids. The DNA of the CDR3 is TGTGCCAGCGGGGACAGAGCTAGTTCCTACGAGCAGTACTTC. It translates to CASGDRASSYEQYF.

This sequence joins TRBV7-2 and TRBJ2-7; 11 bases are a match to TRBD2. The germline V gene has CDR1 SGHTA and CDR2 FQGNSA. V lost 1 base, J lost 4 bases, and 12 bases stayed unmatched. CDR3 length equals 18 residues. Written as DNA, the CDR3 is TGTGCCAGCAGCTTAGGGGCTAGCGGGAGGACCACCGCTTACGAGCAGTACTTC. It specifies CASSLGASGRTTAYEQYF. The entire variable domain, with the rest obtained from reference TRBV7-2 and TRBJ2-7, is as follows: GAGVSQSPSNKVTEKGKDVELRCDPISGHTALYWYRQSLGQGLEFLIYFQGNSAPDKSGLPSDRFSAERTGGSVSTLTIQRTQQEDSAVYLCASSLGASGRTTAYEQYFGPGTRLTVT.